A selection of T cell receptor beta chains follows, all from one sample in a study of T cell changes during pregnancy in multiple sclerosis. Here immunoSEQ multiplex PCR was the method, and the copy in TCRdb shows in-frame clones only, minus some. The sample comprises around 67,000 clones, 85% to 90% of which are singletons, and more than 8% rests with the top ten. The sequencing here drew on peripheral blood, taken after pregnancy. Receptor source: a female donor in good health, enrolled as a control in a pregnancy study. CDR3s include the opening cysteine and the closing phenylalanine or tryptophan. The D gene is left open where the match is weak. Rows may omit the clone size; those that give it use once, few, many or a size class.

>TRBJ2-5|.|TRBD2|TRBV9
TGTGCCAGCAGCCCCCTGCGGGGGGGCGATGAGACCCAGTACTTC
CASSPLRGGDETQYF
>TRBJ2-7|many|.|TRBV20-1
TGCAGTGCTAGGGAGGTTTACGAGCAGTACTTC
CSAREVYEQYF
>TRBJ1-2|.|.|TRBV5-8
TGTGCCAGCAGCTCGGGTCGTCGCAACTATGGCTACACCTTC
CASSSGRRNYGYTF
>TRBJ1-2|.|TRBD1|TRBV4-3
TGCGCCAGCAGCCAAGGGCCGGGACAGAGCTATGGCTACACCTTC
CASSQGPGQSYGYTF
>TRBJ2-7|few|TRBD1|TRBV10-1
TGCGCCAGCTCTCGACAGGGTCGCATCTACGAGCAGTACTTC
CASSRQGRIYEQYF
>TRBJ2-1|.|.|TRBV7-6
TGTGCCAGCAGCCCCGAAATTGCCGAGCGGAGGGACAATGAGCAGTTCTTC
CASSPEIAERRDNEQFF
>TRBJ2-4|.|.|TRBV2
TGTGCCAGCAGTGATGGGGGCCCTGGGGCCAAAAACATTCAGTACTTC
CASSDGGPGAKNIQYF
>TRBJ1-2|few|.|TRBV5-4
TGTGCCAGCAGCTTCGGGATGGGCGGCTACACCTTC
CASSFGMGGYTF
>TRBJ2-2|few|TRBD1|TRBV9
TGTGCCAGCAGCGATACAGGGGGTACCGGGGAGCTGTTTTTT
CASSDTGGTGELFF
>TRBJ2-5|.|.|TRBV10-3
TGTGCCATCAGTGAGGGGAGCCGGGAGACCCAGTACTTC
CAISEGSRETQYF
>TRBJ2-3|.|TRBD1|TRBV19
TGTGCCAGTAGTGCCGGACAGGGGCCAGATACGCAGTATTTT
CASSAGQGPDTQYF
>TRBJ1-1|.|.|TRBV15
TGTGCCACCAGCCTGGGTCGGGGTGAAGCTTTCTTT
CATSLGRGEAFF
>TRBJ2-3|.|TRBD2|TRBV29-1
TGCAGCGTCTGGACTAGCGGGAGGCCCGATACGCAGTATTTT
CSVWTSGRPDTQYF
>TRBJ1-2|few|.|TRBV4-1
TGCGCCAGCAGCCTATCCGGGAAGGCTGGGGTTTTTGGCTACACCTTC
CASSLSGKAGVFGYTF